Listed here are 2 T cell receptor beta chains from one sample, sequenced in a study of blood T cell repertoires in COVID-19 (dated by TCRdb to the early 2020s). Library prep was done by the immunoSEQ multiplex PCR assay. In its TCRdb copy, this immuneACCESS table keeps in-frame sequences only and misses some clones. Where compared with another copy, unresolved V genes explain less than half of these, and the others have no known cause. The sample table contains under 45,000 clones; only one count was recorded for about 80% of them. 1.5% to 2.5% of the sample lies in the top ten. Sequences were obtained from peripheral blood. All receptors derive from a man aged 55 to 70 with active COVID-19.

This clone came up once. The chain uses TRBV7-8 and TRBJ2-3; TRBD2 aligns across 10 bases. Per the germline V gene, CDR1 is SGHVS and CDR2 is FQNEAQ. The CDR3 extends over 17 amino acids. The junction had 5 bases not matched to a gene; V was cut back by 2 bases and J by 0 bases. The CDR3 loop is CASSLPTSGRSTDTQYF. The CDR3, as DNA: TGTGCCAGCAGCTTACCGACTAGCGGGCGAAGCACAGATACGCAGTATTTT. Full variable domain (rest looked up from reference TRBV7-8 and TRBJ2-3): GAGVSQSPRYKVAKRGQDVALRCDPISGHVSLFWYQQALGQGPEFLTYFQNEAQLDKSGLPSDRFFAERPEGSVSTLKIQRTQQEDSAVYLCASSLPTSGRSTDTQYFGPGTRLTVL.

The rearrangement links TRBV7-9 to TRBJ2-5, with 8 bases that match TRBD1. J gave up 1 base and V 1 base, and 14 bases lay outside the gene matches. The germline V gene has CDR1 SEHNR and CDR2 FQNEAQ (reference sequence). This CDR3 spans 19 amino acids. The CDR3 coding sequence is TGTGCCAGCAGCTTAGGTGACTTTGGGGACAGGAGATTCCAAGAGACCCAGTACTTC. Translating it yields CASSLGDFGDRRFQETQYF.